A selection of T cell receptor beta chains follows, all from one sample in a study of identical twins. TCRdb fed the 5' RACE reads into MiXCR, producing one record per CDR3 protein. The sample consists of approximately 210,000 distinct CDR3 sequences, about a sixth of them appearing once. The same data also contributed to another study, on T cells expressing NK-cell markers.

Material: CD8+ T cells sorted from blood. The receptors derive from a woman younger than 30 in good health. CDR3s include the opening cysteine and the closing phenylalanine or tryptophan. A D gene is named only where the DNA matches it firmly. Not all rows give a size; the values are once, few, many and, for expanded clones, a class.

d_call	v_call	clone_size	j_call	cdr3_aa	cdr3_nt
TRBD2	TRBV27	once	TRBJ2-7	CATGLAGLPSHEQYF	TGTGCCACAGGACTAGCGGGTCTACCCTCCCACGAGCAGTACTTC
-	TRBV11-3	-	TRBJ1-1	CASSLDLRGGNTEAFF	TGTGCCAGCAGCTTAGATCTAAGGGGAGGGAACACTGAAGCTTTCTTT
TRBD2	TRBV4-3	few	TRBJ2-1	CASSQVTSGWNEQFF	TGCGCCAGCAGCCAAGTGACTAGCGGGTGGAATGAGCAGTTCTTC
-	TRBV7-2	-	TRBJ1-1	CASSTWPGVNTEAFF	TGTGCCAGCAGCACTTGGCCAGGGGTCAACACTGAAGCTTTCTTT
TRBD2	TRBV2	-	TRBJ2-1	CASVGTSSNEQFF	TGTGCCAGCGTCGGGACTAGCAGCAATGAGCAGTTCTTC
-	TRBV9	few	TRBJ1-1	CASSGAPAAFF	TGTGCCAGCAGCGGAGCCCCCGCGGCTTTCTTT
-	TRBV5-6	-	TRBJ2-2	CASSPGAPGKLFF	TGTGCCAGCAGCCCCGGGGCCCCGGGGAAGCTGTTTTTT
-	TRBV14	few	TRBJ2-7	CASSQVTPPASYEQYF	TGTGCCAGCAGCCAAGTAACCCCGCCGGCTTCCTACGAGCAGTACTTC
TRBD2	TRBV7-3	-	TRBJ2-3	CASSLKLAGGLGTDTQYF	TGTGCCAGCAGCTTAAAGTTAGCGGGAGGTTTAGGCACAGATACGCAGTATTTT
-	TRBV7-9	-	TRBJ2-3	CASSLGSRLDTQYF	TGTGCCAGCAGCTTAGGTTCGAGGTTGGATACGCAGTATTTT
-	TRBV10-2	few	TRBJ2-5	CASASGETQYF	TGCGCCAGCGCGAGCGGAGAGACCCAGTACTTC
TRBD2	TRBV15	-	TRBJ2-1	CATSRLPGGRLGNEQFF	TGTGCCACCAGCAGACTGCCTGGCGGGAGATTGGGCAATGAGCAGTTCTTC
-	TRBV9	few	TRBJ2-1	CASSVGSTLDEQFF	TGTGCCAGCAGCGTAGGATCTACCTTAGATGAGCAGTTCTTC
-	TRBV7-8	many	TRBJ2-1	CASSSPNEQFF	TGTGCCAGCAGCTCCCCCAATGAGCAGTTCTTC
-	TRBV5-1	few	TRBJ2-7	CASSSGEDSYEQYF	TGCGCCAGCAGTTCTGGGGAAGACTCCTACGAGCAGTACTTC
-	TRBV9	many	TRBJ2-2	CASSRGHTGELFF	TGTGCCAGCAGCAGAGGGCACACCGGGGAGCTGTTTTTT
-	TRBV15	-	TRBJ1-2	CATSLTGEEHYGYTF	TGTGCCACCTCTCTGACAGGAGAAGAACATTATGGCTACACCTTC
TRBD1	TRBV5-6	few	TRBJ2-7	CASSFLVGGKYEQYF	TGTGCCAGCAGCTTTCTGGTAGGGGGCAAGTACGAGCAGTACTTC
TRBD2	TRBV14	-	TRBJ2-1	CASSLSGRMLGNEQFF	TGTGCCAGCAGCCTCAGCGGGAGGATGTTGGGAAATGAGCAGTTCTTC
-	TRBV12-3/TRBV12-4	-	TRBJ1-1	CASSFTGTEAFF	TGTGCCAGCAGTTTTACCGGGACTGAAGCTTTCTTT
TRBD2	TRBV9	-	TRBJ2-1	CASSYYLAGGTSGEQFF	TGTGCCAGCAGCTATTATCTAGCGGGGGGGACTTCGGGTGAGCAGTTCTTC
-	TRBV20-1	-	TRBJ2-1	CSASGVADSSYNEQFF	TGCAGTGCTAGTGGGGTAGCGGATAGCTCCTACAATGAGCAGTTCTTC
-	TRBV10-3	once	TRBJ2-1	CATSAGINEQFF	TGTGCCACCTCGGCCGGGATAAATGAGCAGTTCTTC
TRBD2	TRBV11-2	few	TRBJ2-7	CASRTSESYEQYF	TGTGCCAGCAGGACTAGCGAATCCTACGAGCAGTACTTC
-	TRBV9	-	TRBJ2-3	CASSDPLEDTQYF	TGTGCCAGCAGCGACCCCCTTGAGGATACGCAGTATTTT
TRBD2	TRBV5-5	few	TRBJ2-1	CASSSLAGTYNEQFF	TGTGCCAGCAGCTCACTAGCGGGTACCTACAATGAGCAGTTCTTC
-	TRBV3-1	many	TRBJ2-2	CASSPEDTGELFF	TGTGCCAGCAGCCCGGAGGACACCGGGGAGCTGTTTTTT
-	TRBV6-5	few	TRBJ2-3	CASNLGDTQYF	TGTGCCAGCAACTTGGGAGATACGCAGTATTTT
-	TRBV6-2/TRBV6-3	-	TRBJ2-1	CASMSLAVPTAGSFF	TGTGCCAGCATGTCCTTAGCGGTACCCACCGCGGGGTCGTTCTTC
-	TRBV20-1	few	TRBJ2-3	CSARDLAGPDTQYF	TGCAGTGCTAGAGACCTAGCCGGCCCCGATACGCAGTATTTT
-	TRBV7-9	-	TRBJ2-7	CASSFLLVGEQYF	TGTGCCAGCAGCTTTCTACTTGTGGGCGAGCAGTACTTC
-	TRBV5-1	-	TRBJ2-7	CASSLEIYLPTGTYEQYF	TGCGCCAGCAGCTTGGAAATTTATCTTCCTACAGGTACCTACGAGCAGTACTTC
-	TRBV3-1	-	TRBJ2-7	CASSPRQGVSPGYEQYF	TGTGCCAGCAGCCCGCGGCAGGGAGTATCCCCAGGTTACGAGCAGTACTTC
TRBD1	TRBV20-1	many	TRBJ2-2	CSARTGEVGELFF	TGCAGTGCTAGGACAGGGGAGGTCGGGGAGCTGTTTTTT
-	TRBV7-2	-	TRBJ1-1	CASSLKQVNTEAFF	TGTGCCAGCAGCTTAAAACAAGTGAACACTGAAGCTTTCTTT
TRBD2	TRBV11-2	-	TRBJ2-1	CASSFGLAGARSYNEQFF	TGTGCCAGCAGCTTTGGACTAGCGGGGGCCCGCTCCTACAATGAGCAGTTCTTC
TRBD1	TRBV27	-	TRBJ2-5	CASSPPDRGRETQYF	TGTGCCAGCAGTCCTCCGGACAGGGGGCGAGAGACCCAGTACTTC
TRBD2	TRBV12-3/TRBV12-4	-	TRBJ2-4	CARSLGRGEVAGEVNIQYF	TGTGCCCGCAGTTTAGGGAGAGGGGAGGTAGCGGGAGAAGTAAACATTCAGTACTTC
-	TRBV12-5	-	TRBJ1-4	CASGSSAAGSEKLFF	TGTGCTAGTGGTTCGTCAGCCGCGGGGTCAGAAAAACTGTTTTTT
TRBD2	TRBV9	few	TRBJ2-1	CASSSGLALSSYNEQFF	TGTGCCAGCAGCTCGGGACTAGCGCTCAGCTCCTACAATGAGCAGTTCTTC
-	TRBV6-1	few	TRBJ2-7	CASSEPARRDYEQYF	TGTGCCAGCAGTGAACCAGCACGGAGAGACTACGAGCAGTACTTC
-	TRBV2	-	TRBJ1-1	CASKGKEAFF	TGTGCCAGCAAAGGGAAAGAAGCTTTCTTT
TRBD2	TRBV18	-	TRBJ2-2	CASSRGKAGVADTGELFF	TGTGCCAGCTCCAGGGGAAAAGCGGGAGTAGCCGACACCGGGGAGCTGTTTTTT
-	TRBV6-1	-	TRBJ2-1	CASSLRDSHDEQFF	TGTGCCAGCAGTCTCCGGGACTCCCATGATGAGCAGTTCTTC
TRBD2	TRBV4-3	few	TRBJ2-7	CASSQGETSGGSSYEQYF	TGCGCCAGCAGCCAAGGGGAGACTAGCGGGGGAAGCTCCTACGAGCAGTACTTC
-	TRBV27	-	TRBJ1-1	CASGPTGSPEAFF	TGTGCCAGCGGGCCTACAGGGTCCCCTGAAGCTTTCTTT
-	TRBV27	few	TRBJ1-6	CASRLSGGSPLHF	TGTGCCAGCAGACTGTCGGGAGGATCACCCCTCCACTTT
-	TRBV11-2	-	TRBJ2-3	CASSLVPTMGDLQWDRGADTQYF	TGTGCCAGCAGCTTAGTTCCTACGATGGGCGATCTTCAATGGGACCGCGGGGCAGATACGCAGTATTTT
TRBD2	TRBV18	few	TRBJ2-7	CASSNPSGRAYEQYF	TGTGCCAGCTCGAATCCTAGCGGGAGGGCCTACGAGCAGTACTTC
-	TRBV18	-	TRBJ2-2	CASSPPWRGEDGELFF	TGTGCCAGCTCACCACCGTGGCGGGGAGAGGACGGGGAGCTGTTTTTT
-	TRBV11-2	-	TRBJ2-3	CASSTRPLRSDTDTQYF	TGTGCCAGCAGCACCCGTCCACTGAGGAGCGACACAGATACGCAGTATTTT
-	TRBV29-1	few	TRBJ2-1	CSVEKAYEQFF	TGCAGCGTTGAAAAGGCCTATGAGCAGTTCTTC
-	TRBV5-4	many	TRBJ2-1	CASRTDSYNEQFF	TGTGCCAGCCGGACAGACTCCTACAATGAGCAGTTCTTC